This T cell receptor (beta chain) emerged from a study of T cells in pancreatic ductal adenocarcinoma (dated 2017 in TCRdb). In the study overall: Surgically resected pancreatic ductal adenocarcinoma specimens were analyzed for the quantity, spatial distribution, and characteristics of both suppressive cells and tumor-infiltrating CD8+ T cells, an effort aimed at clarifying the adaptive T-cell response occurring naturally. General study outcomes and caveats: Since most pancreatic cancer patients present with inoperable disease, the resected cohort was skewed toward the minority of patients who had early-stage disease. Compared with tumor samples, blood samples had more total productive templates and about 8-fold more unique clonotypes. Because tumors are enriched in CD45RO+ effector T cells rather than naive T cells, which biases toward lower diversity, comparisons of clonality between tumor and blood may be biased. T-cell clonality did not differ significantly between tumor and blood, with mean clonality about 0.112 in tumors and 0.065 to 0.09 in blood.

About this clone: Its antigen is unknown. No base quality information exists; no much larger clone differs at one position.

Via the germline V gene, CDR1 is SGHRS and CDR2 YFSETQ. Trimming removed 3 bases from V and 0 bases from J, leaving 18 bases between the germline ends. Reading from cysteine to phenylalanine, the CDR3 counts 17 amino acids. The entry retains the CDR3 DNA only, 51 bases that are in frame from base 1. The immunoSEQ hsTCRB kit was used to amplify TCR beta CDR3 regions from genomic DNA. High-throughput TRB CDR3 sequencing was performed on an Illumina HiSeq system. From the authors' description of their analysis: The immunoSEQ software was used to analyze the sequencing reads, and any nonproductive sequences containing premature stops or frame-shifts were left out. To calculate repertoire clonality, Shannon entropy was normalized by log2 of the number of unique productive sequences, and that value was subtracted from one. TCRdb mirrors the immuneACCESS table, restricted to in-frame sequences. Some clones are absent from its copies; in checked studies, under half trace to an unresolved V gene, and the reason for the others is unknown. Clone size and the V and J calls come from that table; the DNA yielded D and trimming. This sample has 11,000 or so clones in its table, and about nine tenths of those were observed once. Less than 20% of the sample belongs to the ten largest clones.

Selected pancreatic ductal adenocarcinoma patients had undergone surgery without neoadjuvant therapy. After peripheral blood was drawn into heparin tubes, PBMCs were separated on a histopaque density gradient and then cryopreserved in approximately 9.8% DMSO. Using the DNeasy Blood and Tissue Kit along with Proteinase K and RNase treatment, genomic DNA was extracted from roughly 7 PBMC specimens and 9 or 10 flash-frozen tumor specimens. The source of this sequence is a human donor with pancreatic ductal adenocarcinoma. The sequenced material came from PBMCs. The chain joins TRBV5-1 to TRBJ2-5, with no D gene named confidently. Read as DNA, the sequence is TGCGCCAGCAGCTACCCGCGAGACTCTCCGTACCAAGAGACCCAGTACTTC. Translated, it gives CASSYPRDSPYQETQYF.